The 3 T cell receptor beta chains below come from one sample, sequenced in a study of human T cells and chemical hapten exposure. This sample's time point: pre-sensitization, week 0. Noted treatment: therapeutic diphenylcyclopropenone sensitization with weekly scalp DPC. MiXCR, run by TCRdb on the RACE reads, gives a single entry per CDR3 protein. The table records 85,000 to 130,000 distinct CDR3 sequences, approximately 12% of them present only once. The sample consisted of whole blood, taken in connection with sensitization to the hapten diphenylcyclopropenone (DPC). The origin of the receptors is a woman between 45 and 65 years old with alopecia areata. Some clones in this sample may be carry-over from other donors' samples.

The chain uses TRBV20-1 and TRBJ2-5; 7 bases match TRBD2. This CDR3 region has 14 residues. Germline V lookup: CDR1 DFQATT, CDR2 SNEGSKA (reference sequence). The ends lost 3 bases at V and 1 base at J; junction bases unmatched: 5. The CDR3 DNA is TGCAGTGCTAGGGTCCAGCGGGGCCAAGAGACCCAGTACTTC. Translated, it gives CSARVQRGQETQYF.

The V gene is TRBV29-1, the J gene TRBJ2-1; a possible D gene is TRBD1 (5 bases). V lost 1 base to trimming and J lost 12 bases, with 19 bases between them. CDR1 and CDR2 from the germline V gene are SQVTM and ANQGSEA. The CDR3 runs to 14 residues. CDR3 in amino acids: CSVEVDGTSRVQFF. DNA for the CDR3: TGCAGCGTTGAAGTTGACGGAACAAGCAGGGTGCAGTTCTTC.

The chain employs TRBV5-1 and TRBJ2-2, with TRBD1 as a possible D gene (6 bases). From germline, CDR1 is SGHRS and CDR2 YFSETQ. CDR3 length equals 14 residues. The ends were cut back, 2 bases at V and 6 bases at J, with 11 bases in the middle. The CDR3 bases are TGCGCCAGCAGCTTATCCACAGGGTCCGGGGAGCTGTTTTTT. This gives the protein CASSLSTGSGELFF. Using reference TRBV5-1 and TRBJ2-2 for the parts outside the CDR3, the full variable domain is KAGVTQTPRYLIKTRGQQVTLSCSPISGHRSVSWYQQTPGQGLQFLFEYFSETQRNKGNFPGRFSGRQFSNSRSEMNVSTLELGDSALYLCASSLSTGSGELFFGEGSRLTVL.